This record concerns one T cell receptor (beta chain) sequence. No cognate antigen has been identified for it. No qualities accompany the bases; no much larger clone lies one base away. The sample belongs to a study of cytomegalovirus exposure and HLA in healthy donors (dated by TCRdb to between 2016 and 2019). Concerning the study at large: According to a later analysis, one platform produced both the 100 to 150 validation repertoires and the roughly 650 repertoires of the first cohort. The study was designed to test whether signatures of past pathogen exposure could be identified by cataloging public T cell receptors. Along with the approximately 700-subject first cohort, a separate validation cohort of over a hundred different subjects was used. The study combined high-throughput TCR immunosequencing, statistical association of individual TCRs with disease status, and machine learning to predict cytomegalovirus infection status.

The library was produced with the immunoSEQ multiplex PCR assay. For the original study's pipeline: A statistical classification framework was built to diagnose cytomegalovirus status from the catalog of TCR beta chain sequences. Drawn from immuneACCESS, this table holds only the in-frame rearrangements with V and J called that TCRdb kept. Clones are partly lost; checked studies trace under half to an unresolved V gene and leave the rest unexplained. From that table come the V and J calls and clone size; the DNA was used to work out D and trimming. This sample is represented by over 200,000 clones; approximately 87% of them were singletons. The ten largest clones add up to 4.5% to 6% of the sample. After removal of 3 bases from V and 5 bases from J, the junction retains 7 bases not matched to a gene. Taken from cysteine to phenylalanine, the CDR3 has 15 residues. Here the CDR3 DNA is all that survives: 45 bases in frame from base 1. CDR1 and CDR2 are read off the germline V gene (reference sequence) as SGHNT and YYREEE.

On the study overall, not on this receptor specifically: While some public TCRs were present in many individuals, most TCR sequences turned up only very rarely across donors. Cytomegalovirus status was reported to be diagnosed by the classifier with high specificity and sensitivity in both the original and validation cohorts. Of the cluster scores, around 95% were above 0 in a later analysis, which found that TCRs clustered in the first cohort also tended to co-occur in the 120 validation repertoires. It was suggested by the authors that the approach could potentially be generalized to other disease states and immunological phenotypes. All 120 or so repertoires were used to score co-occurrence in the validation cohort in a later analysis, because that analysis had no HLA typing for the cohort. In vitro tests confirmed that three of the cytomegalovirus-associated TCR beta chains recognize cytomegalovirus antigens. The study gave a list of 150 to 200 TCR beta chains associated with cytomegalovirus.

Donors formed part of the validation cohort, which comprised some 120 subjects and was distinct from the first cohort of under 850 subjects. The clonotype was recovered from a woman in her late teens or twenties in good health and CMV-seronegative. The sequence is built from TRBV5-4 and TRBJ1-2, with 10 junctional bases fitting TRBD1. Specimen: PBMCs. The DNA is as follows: TGTGCCAGCAGCTCCGGGACAGGGGTGGGGTATGGCTACACCTTC. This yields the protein CASSSGTGVGYGYTF.